The 15 T cell receptor beta chains in this list originate from one sample, sequenced in a study of shared clonotypes between healthy human individuals (dated by TCRdb to about 2020). Library preparation employed the immunoSEQ multiplex PCR assay. TCRdb carries this immuneACCESS record with in-frame sequences only. Its versions omit some clonotypes, under half of them owing to an unresolved V gene in the studies checked, with the rest unexplained. The sample records millions of clones, approximately 95% of which are singletons. 0.13% of the sample rests with the top ten. The material sequenced was naive CD4+ T cells sorted from blood. This specimen's cell subset or site label, interpreted: CD45RA+ positively selected. The receptor set was obtained from a man aged 18 to 29 in good health.

The chain joins TRBV11-3 to TRBJ2-2; tentative D call: TRBD2 (5 bases). The CDR3 totals 14 residues. Between the trimmed V and J ends, which lost 2 bases and 4 bases, there was a span of 8 bases. The germline V gene has CDR1 SGHNT and CDR2 YENEEA. The CDR3 nucleotides read TGTGCCAGCAGCTTATACAGCGGCACCGGGGAGCTGTTTTTT. It encodes CASSLYSGTGELFF.

The rearrangement joins TRBV12-2 to TRBJ2-2; TRBD2, the table's D call, lacks a check against the DNA. TRBV12-2 is shown as a pseudogene. The CDR3 covers 15 residues. The CDR3 spells CASRGFAGEAGELFF. In nucleotides, the CDR3 is TGTGCAAGTCGAGGTTTCGCGGGAGAGGCCGGGGAGCTGTTTTTT.

The chain combines TRBV10-2 with TRBJ2-7; D is perhaps TRBD2 (6 bases). Germline CDR1 and CDR2: WSHSY and SAAADI. The CDR3 spans 12 residues. Trimming took off 3 bases at V and 6 bases at J, with 9 bases between the two ends. CDR3 sequence (DNA): TGCGCCAGCAGTGAACCGGGAGTCGAGCAGTACTTC. Translating it yields CASSEPGVEQYF.

CDR3 sequence: CASSLGPLGEQVKANTGELFF. For the CDR3, the DNA is TGTGCCAGCAGTTTAGGACCGCTTGGGGAACAGGTTAAGGCGAACACCGGGGAGCTGTTTTTT. V and J are TRBV28 and TRBJ2-2, with a tentative D call TRBD1 (5 bases). Trimming stripped 2 bases from V and 0 bases from J, with 25 bases between. The CDR3 consists of 21 residues. Germline values: CDR1 MDHEN, CDR2 SYDVKM.

Concerning this clone itself: The same CDR3 also results from other DNA sequences found in this sample. The chain joins TRBV6-5 to TRBJ2-6; 7 positions agree with TRBD1. This CDR3 has 15 amino acids. J gave up 4 bases and V 4 bases, and 4 bases lay outside the gene matches. Germline V gene lookup returns CDR1 MNHEY and CDR2 SVGAGI. CDR3 sequence: CASSLTGPGANVLTF. The CDR3 nucleotides are TGTGCCAGCAGTTTGACAGGGCCCGGGGCCAACGTCCTGACTTTC.

This sequence joins TRBV5-1 and TRBJ1-3, with D perhaps matching TRBD1 (5 bases). This CDR3 contains 15 residues. CDR1 is SGHRS, CDR2 YFSETQ, per germline. V was pared by 4 bases and J by 4 bases, with 15 bases between. The CDR3 region has the DNA TGCGCCAGCAGCCCCGGAGGCAGGACAGGAAACACCATATATTTT. This translates into CASSPGGRTGNTIYF. The whole variable domain, remainder taken from reference TRBV5-1 and TRBJ1-3, is KAGVTQTPRYLIKTRGQQVTLSCSPISGHRSVSWYQQTPGQGLQFLFEYFSETQRNKGNFPGRFSGRQFSNSRSEMNVSTLELGDSALYLCASSPGGRTGNTIYFGEGSWLTVV.

This chain links TRBV28 with TRBJ2-7; 8 bases align to TRBD2. The CDR3 runs 15 residues. Per germline, CDR1 MDHEN and CDR2 SYDVKM. V trimming: 1 base; J trimming: 3 bases; junction bases outside the gene matches: 5. DNA of the CDR3: TGTGCCAGCAGTTTATCTTCCGCGGGAGGCTACGAGCAGTACTTC. It yields the protein CASSLSSAGGYEQYF.

This clone was seen just once. This chain joins TRBV29-1 and TRBJ2-1; 7 nucleotides align to TRBD2. The CDR3 runs 14 residues. Per the germline V gene, CDR1 is SQVTM and CDR2 is ANQGSEA. The V gene end was trimmed by 6 bases and the J gene end by 5 bases; junction bases not matched to a gene: 10. The CDR3 DNA is TGCAGCGTCCTTAGCGGGCAGGGAGACAATGAGCAGTTCTTC. Residues: CSVLSGQGDNEQFF.

This rearrangement joins TRBV4-3 to TRBJ1-4, with D tentatively TRBD1 (6 bases). Germline V lookup: CDR1 LGHNA, CDR2 YSLEER. This CDR3 comprises 15 residues. Trimming removed 4 bases from V and 7 bases from J, with 16 bases in between. The CDR3 loop is CASSPKQGPSEKLFF. The CDR3 DNA reads TGCGCCAGCAGCCCAAAGCAGGGGCCGAGTGAAAAACTGTTTTTT.

The gene calls are TRBV5-1 and TRBJ1-1, with TRBD1 identical over 7 bases. V shed 2 bases and J 2 bases; nucleotides not matched to a gene: 6. This CDR3 comprises 15 residues. CDR1 SGHRS and CDR2 YFSETQ come from the germline V gene. The CDR3 region is CASSFAGTENTEAFF. For the CDR3, the DNA is TGCGCCAGCAGCTTTGCCGGGACAGAAAACACTGAAGCTTTCTTT.

As regards this clone: This sample includes further DNA sequences coding for the same CDR3. The gene calls are TRBV6-5 and TRBJ1-1; 7 bases are a match to TRBD1. The junction had 2 bases not matched to a gene; V was cut back by 5 bases and J by 2 bases. Germline CDR1 reads MNHEY; CDR2 reads SVGAGI. The CDR3 runs to 13 residues. CDR3 amino acids: CASSRTGNTEAFF. CDR3 sequence (DNA): TGTGCCAGCAGTAGGACAGGTAACACTGAAGCTTTCTTT.

This rearrangement joins TRBV5-6 to TRBJ2-7; D assignment may be TRBD1 or TRBD2 (6 bases each). Germline loops: CDR1 SGHDT, CDR2 YYEEEE. V was cut by 3 bases and J by 2 bases, with 12 bases left in between. This CDR3 has 14 amino acids. The DNA for the CDR3 is TGTGCCAGCAGCTGGGGGCGGGGTGCCTACGAGCAGTACTTC. It yields the protein CASSWGRGAYEQYF.

The chain is built from TRBV5-1 and TRBJ1-1; 8 nucleotides match TRBD1. The CDR3 spans 15 residues. V lost 0 bases to trimming and J lost 4 bases; unmatched junction nucleotides: 5. Germline V lookup: CDR1 SGHRS, CDR2 YFSETQ. CDR3 amino acids: CASSLVRQGATEAFF. The CDR3 bases are TGCGCCAGCAGCTTGGTTCGCCAGGGGGCCACTGAAGCTTTCTTT.

This rearrangement joins TRBV7-3 to TRBJ2-1; D possibly corresponds to TRBD1 (6 bases). The germline V and J ends were trimmed by 4 bases and 0 bases, with 10 bases remaining between them. The CDR3 length is 15 residues. Germline V gene data show CDR1 as SGHTA and CDR2 as FQGTGA. CDR3 residues: CASSSGQNSYNEQFF. The CDR3 region has the DNA TGTGCCAGCAGCTCGGGACAAAACTCCTACAATGAGCAGTTCTTC.

The chain uses TRBV5-1 and TRBJ2-7; 8 bases match TRBD2. After removal of 1 base from V and 2 bases from J, the junction contained 2 bases not matched to a gene. Germline V gene sequence: CDR1 SGHRS, CDR2 YFSETQ. This CDR3 spans 14 amino acids. CDR3: CASSLLRGAYEQYF. The DNA of the CDR3 is TGCGCCAGCAGCTTGTTGCGGGGGGCCTACGAGCAGTACTTC.